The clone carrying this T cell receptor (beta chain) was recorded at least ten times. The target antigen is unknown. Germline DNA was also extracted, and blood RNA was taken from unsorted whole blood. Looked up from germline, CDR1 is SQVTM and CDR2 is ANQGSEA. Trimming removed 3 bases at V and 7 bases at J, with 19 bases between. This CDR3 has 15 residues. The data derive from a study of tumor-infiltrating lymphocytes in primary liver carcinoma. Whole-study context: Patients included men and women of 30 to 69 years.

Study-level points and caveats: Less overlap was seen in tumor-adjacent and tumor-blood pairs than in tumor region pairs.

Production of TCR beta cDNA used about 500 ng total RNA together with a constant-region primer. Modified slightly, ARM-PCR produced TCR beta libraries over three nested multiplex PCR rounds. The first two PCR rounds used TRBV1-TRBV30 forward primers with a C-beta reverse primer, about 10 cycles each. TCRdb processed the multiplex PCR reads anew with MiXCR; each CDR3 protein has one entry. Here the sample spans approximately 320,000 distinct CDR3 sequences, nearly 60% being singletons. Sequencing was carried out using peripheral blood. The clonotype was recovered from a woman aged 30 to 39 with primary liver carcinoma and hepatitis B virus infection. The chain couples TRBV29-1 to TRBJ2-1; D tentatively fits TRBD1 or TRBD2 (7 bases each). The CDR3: CSVDPARGGWNEQFF. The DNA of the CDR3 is TGCAGCGTTGACCCCGCCAGGGGGGGTTGGAATGAGCAGTTCTTC.